Listed below are T cell receptor beta chains from one sample, sequenced in a study of T cell repertoires in cytomegalovirus infection. TCRdb ran MiXCR on the reads and lists one entry per CDR3 protein. This sample has 200,000 to 300,000 distinct CDR3 sequences, with about 12% found just once. Sequencing input: PBMCs. All receptors come from a human donor in good health (CMV status not recorded). Some clones in this sample may be carry-over from other donors' samples. Both conserved end residues are trimmed from each CDR3. Fields, in order: J gene, V gene, CDR3 protein.

j_call: TRBJ1-5; v_call: TRBV7-8; cdr3_aa: ASSLIAGINQPQH
j_call: TRBJ1-5; v_call: TRBV19; cdr3_aa: ASWEGDQPQH
j_call: TRBJ1-1; v_call: TRBV24-1; cdr3_aa: ATSVGGTGHTEAF
j_call: TRBJ1-5; v_call: TRBV7-9; cdr3_aa: ASSSGLDREQPQH
j_call: TRBJ1-2; v_call: TRBV19; cdr3_aa: ASSPLGDGYT
j_call: TRBJ2-1; v_call: TRBV10-3; cdr3_aa: AISEFTGTGFLSSYNEQF
j_call: TRBJ2-7; v_call: TRBV7-9; cdr3_aa: ASSLEGSGRDEQY
j_call: TRBJ1-2; v_call: TRBV14; cdr3_aa: ASSQERIGYT
j_call: TRBJ2-3; v_call: TRBV28; cdr3_aa: ASTATDTQY
j_call: TRBJ2-7; v_call: TRBV28; cdr3_aa: ARSLGGGGYEQY
j_call: TRBJ1-4; v_call: TRBV6-4; cdr3_aa: ASSDTGGANEKLF
j_call: TRBJ1-2; v_call: TRBV29-1; cdr3_aa: SVVGTGNYGYT
j_call: TRBJ2-1; v_call: TRBV20-1; cdr3_aa: SAGRQGHNEQF
j_call: TRBJ1-3; v_call: TRBV7-2; cdr3_aa: ASSLAPTAAGNTIY
j_call: TRBJ2-4; v_call: TRBV6-2/TRBV6-3; cdr3_aa: ASSPGLAVNIQY
j_call: TRBJ2-1; v_call: TRBV7-9; cdr3_aa: ASSSTSGYNEQF
j_call: TRBJ2-1; v_call: TRBV6-5; cdr3_aa: ASSYRGQDNEQF
j_call: TRBJ2-5; v_call: TRBV7-2; cdr3_aa: ASSLGEGFGTQY
j_call: TRBJ1-2; v_call: TRBV5-1; cdr3_aa: ASSDGGQLTYGYT
j_call: TRBJ1-1; v_call: TRBV7-2; cdr3_aa: ASSLQGINTEAF
j_call: TRBJ2-7; v_call: TRBV5-1; cdr3_aa: ASSLGLAGDNYEQY
j_call: TRBJ2-7; v_call: TRBV5-1; cdr3_aa: ASSLEWGYEQY
j_call: TRBJ1-3; v_call: TRBV5-1; cdr3_aa: ASSPVTGGSGNTIY
j_call: TRBJ1-1; v_call: TRBV28; cdr3_aa: ASSKSNTEAF
j_call: TRBJ1-2; v_call: TRBV19; cdr3_aa: ASSPGVNYGYT
j_call: TRBJ1-5; v_call: TRBV20-1; cdr3_aa: SAGPGQVKPQH
j_call: TRBJ1-5; v_call: TRBV6-2/TRBV6-3; cdr3_aa: ASSRRTGAIGQPQH
j_call: TRBJ2-5; v_call: TRBV20-1; cdr3_aa: SASGSREETQY
j_call: TRBJ1-2; v_call: TRBV7-9; cdr3_aa: ASSLGYDYGYT
j_call: TRBJ2-7; v_call: TRBV7-9; cdr3_aa: ASSSYSGEEQY
j_call: TRBJ2-7; v_call: TRBV7-2; cdr3_aa: ASSLEAMNYEQY
j_call: TRBJ2-3; v_call: TRBV7-8; cdr3_aa: ASSFFSGSRADTQY
j_call: TRBJ2-5; v_call: TRBV4-3; cdr3_aa: ASSPASGSGETQY
j_call: TRBJ1-4; v_call: TRBV12-3/TRBV12-4; cdr3_aa: ASSFGGGTNEKLF
j_call: TRBJ2-3; v_call: TRBV10-3; cdr3_aa: AITGGTDTQY
j_call: TRBJ2-7; v_call: TRBV3-1; cdr3_aa: ASSQMTSLYEQY
j_call: TRBJ1-1; v_call: TRBV7-9; cdr3_aa: ASSVPGVQGNTEAF
j_call: TRBJ1-1; v_call: TRBV7-2; cdr3_aa: ASSPPPGGARNTEAF
j_call: TRBJ2-1; v_call: TRBV5-1; cdr3_aa: ASSASGFNEQF
j_call: TRBJ2-7; v_call: TRBV7-2; cdr3_aa: ASSSGRAGPYEQY
j_call: TRBJ2-5; v_call: TRBV6-2/TRBV6-3; cdr3_aa: ASNILNQETQY
j_call: TRBJ2-4; v_call: TRBV6-6; cdr3_aa: ASSYVAGGSKNIQY
j_call: TRBJ2-1; v_call: TRBV7-9; cdr3_aa: ASSSRQTYNEQF
j_call: TRBJ1-5; v_call: TRBV19; cdr3_aa: ASGWGTDQPQH
j_call: TRBJ2-1; v_call: TRBV5-4; cdr3_aa: ASSQGEWRHNEQF
j_call: TRBJ2-5; v_call: TRBV19; cdr3_aa: ASSQGAETQY
j_call: TRBJ1-1; v_call: TRBV28; cdr3_aa: ASRRRTEAF
j_call: TRBJ2-2; v_call: TRBV29-1; cdr3_aa: SVTSGRDGTGELF
j_call: TRBJ2-2; v_call: TRBV28; cdr3_aa: ASSWGGKTGELF
j_call: TRBJ2-1; v_call: TRBV7-2; cdr3_aa: ASSLIWAGGGEQF
j_call: TRBJ1-3; v_call: TRBV7-8; cdr3_aa: ASSLAGQGFSGNTIY
j_call: TRBJ1-1; v_call: TRBV6-5; cdr3_aa: ASRSGTGNTEAF
j_call: TRBJ2-3; v_call: TRBV18; cdr3_aa: ASSPPGLATSTDTQY
j_call: TRBJ2-3; v_call: TRBV11-2; cdr3_aa: ASRAATSQY